What follows are 12 T cell receptor beta chains derived from one specimen sequenced in a study of long-term antiretroviral therapy in people with HIV. Researchers ran immunoSEQ v3.0 at survey level. Assay used: immunoSEQ multiplex PCR; TCRdb lists only in-frame clones, some missing. Of just under 20,000 clones in the sample, roughly three quarters are singletons; the top ten hold about 9.3%. The specimen was unsorted PBMCs, collected 0.5 years before starting antiretroviral therapy. These receptors were taken from a man younger than 35 with HIV.

This chain links TRBV18 with TRBJ2-5; no reliable D call. Germline V gives CDR1 KGHSH, CDR2 LQKENI. V lost 0 bases and J lost 2, with 7 bases in between. The CDR3 covers 14 residues. The CDR3: CASSPPVRQETQYF. CDR3 coding DNA: TGTGCCAGCTCACCACCGGTCAGACAAGAGACCCAGTACTTC. The variable domain in full, completed from reference TRBV18 and TRBJ2-5, reads NAGVMQNPRHLVRRRGQEARLRCSPMKGHSHVYWYRQLPEEGLKFMVYLQKENIIDESGMPKERFSAEFPKEGPSILRIQQVVRGDSAAYFCASSPPVRQETQYFGPGTRLLVL.

V gene TRBV5-1 combines with J gene TRBJ2-7, with D possibly being TRBD2 (5 bases). V shed 5 bases and J shed 4 bases, with 16 bases lying between them. The V gene's germline CDR1 is SGHRS and CDR2 YFSETQ. The CDR3 consists of 14 residues. The CDR3 sequence is CASRNREEAYEQYF. The CDR3 region has the DNA TGCGCCAGCAGAAACCGGGAAGAAGCTTACGAGCAGTACTTC. Variable domain in full (rest from reference TRBV5-1 and TRBJ2-7): KAGVTQTPRYLIKTRGQQVTLSCSPISGHRSVSWYQQTPGQGLQFLFEYFSETQRNKGNFPGRFSGRQFSNSRSEMNVSTLELGDSALYLCASRNREEAYEQYFGPGTRLTVT.

The CDR3: CASSPDSLEQFF. The CDR3 nucleotides are TGTGCCAGCAGCCCGGACAGTCTTGAGCAGTTCTTC. The chain employs TRBV6-5 and TRBJ2-1; possible D gene TRBD1, 6 bases. This CDR3 is built from 12 residues. V shed 6 bases and J shed 9 bases, with 12 bases lying between them. CDR1 and CDR2 (germline): MNHEY, SVGAGI.

V and J are TRBV7-9 and TRBJ1-2, with D unresolved. Germline V gene lookup returns CDR1 SEHNR and CDR2 FQNEAQ (reference sequence). V dropped 5 bases and J dropped 3 bases, with 13 bases sitting between them. The length of the CDR3 is 14 residues. CDR3 region: CASSPIGLYYGYTF. CDR3 coding DNA: TGTGCCAGCAGCCCCATCGGTCTTTACTATGGCTACACCTTC.

The chain carries TRBV5-4 and TRBJ1-2, with TRBD1 matching over 9 bases. The junction had 8 bases not matched to a gene; V was cut back by 4 bases and J by 4 bases. CDR1 is SGHNT, CDR2 YYREEE, per germline (reference sequence). The CDR3 spans 15 residues. The CDR3 is CASSPQGALGYGYTF. In DNA form, the CDR3 reads TGTGCCAGCAGCCCACAGGGGGCGTTGGGCTATGGCTACACCTTC.

The gene calls are TRBV5-1 and TRBJ1-1; 8 bases are shared with TRBD1. V shed 4 bases and J 4 bases; nucleotides not matched to a gene: 6. This CDR3 contains 14 residues. The V gene's germline CDR1 is SGHRS and CDR2 YFSETQ. CDR3 DNA: TGCGCCAGCAGCGTCGGACAGGGCGGCACTGAAGCTTTCTTT. Translating gives CASSVGQGGTEAFF.

V is TRBV7-9 and J is TRBJ2-3; 8 bases fit TRBD2. The CDR3 consists of 16 residues. From germline, CDR1 is SEHNR and CDR2 FQNEAQ (reference sequence). With 6 bases clipped from V and 5 bases from J, the junction kept 13 bases outside the gene matches. CDR3 coding DNA: TGTGCCAGCAGAACGACTAGCGCCCGCTGGGGAGATACGCAGTATTTT. It translates to CASRTTSARWGDTQYF.

V gene TRBV7-9 combines with J gene TRBJ1-3; TRBD1 might be the D (5 bases). Germline values: CDR1 SEHNR, CDR2 FQNEAQ (reference sequence). The CDR3 runs 15 residues. Trimming took 1 base from V and 2 from J, leaving 9 bases between them. CDR3 sequence: CASSLGGIAGNTIYF. As DNA, the CDR3 is TGTGCCAGCAGCTTAGGGGGGATTGCTGGAAACACCATATATTTT.

This clone was counted only a few times. CDR3 amino acids: CASSSNKRPSYNEQFF. CDR3 nucleotides: TGTGCCAGCAGCTCGAACAAGCGGCCTTCCTACAATGAGCAGTTCTTC. J is TRBJ2-1 and V is TRBV7-8, with D possibly TRBD2 on 5 matching bases. The germline V gene encodes CDR1 SGHVS and CDR2 FQNEAQ. Trimming took off 4 bases at V and 1 base at J, with 14 bases between the two ends. The CDR3 is 16 amino acids.

This clone showed up just a few times. The V and J genes are TRBV5-4 and TRBJ2-2; no reliable D call. The CDR3 length is 12 residues. The germline gives CDR1 SGHNT, CDR2 YYREEE (reference sequence). Trimming took 9 bases from V and 6 from J, leaving 12 bases between them. CDR3 amino acids: CATLEKSGELFF. For the CDR3, the DNA is TGTGCCACCCTGGAGAAATCCGGGGAGCTGTTTTTT.

The rearrangement uses TRBV7-9 and TRBJ2-7; D gene ambiguous. The ends were cut back, 3 bases at V and 1 base at J, with 10 bases in the middle. The V gene's germline CDR1 is SEHNR and CDR2 FQNEAQ (reference sequence). The CDR3 spans 14 residues. As DNA, the CDR3 is TGTGCCAGCAGCTTGCCCGGCTCTTCCTACGAGCAGTACTTC. Translation gives CASSLPGSSYEQYF.

The genes are TRBV7-3 and TRBJ2-1; possibly TRBD1 or TRBD2 for D (5 bases each). V was shortened by 2 bases and J by 7 bases, with 12 bases between the two germline ends. The germline gives CDR1 SGHTA, CDR2 FQGTGA. The CDR3 totals 14 residues. The CDR3 sequence is CASSLSGGSNEQFF. The CDR3 coding sequence is TGTGCCAGCAGCTTATCTGGGGGAAGTAATGAGCAGTTCTTC.